These T cell receptor beta chains were read from a single sample in a study of metastatic and nonmetastatic thyroid tumors. TCRdb redid the clone calls on the PCR reads using MiXCR. The sample contains 14,000 to 15,000 clones, about 3.5% of which appear only once. Sequenced sample: tumor tissue. These receptor sequences come from a female donor with papillary thyroid cancer or a benign thyroid nodule (not recorded which). Some clones in this sample may be carry-over from other donors' samples. CDR3s include the opening cysteine and the closing phenylalanine or tryptophan. A D gene is named only where the DNA matches it firmly. Rows may omit the clone size; those that give it use once, few, many or a size class.

V	J	size	D	CDR3	DNA
TRBV9	TRBJ2-7	-	TRBD1	CASSAGTVYEQYF	TGTGCCAGCAGCGCTGGGACAGTCTACGAGCAGTACTTC
TRBV6-2/TRBV6-3	TRBJ2-7	-	TRBD1	CASRDRVNEQYF	TGTGCCAGCCGGGACAGGGTCAACGAGCAGTACTTC
TRBV6-1	TRBJ2-3	-	TRBD2	CASRLAGGDTQYF	TGTGCCAGTCGACTAGCGGGAGGAGATACGCAGTATTTT
TRBV20-1	TRBJ2-7	-	-	CSATTTGTGAYEQYF	TGCAGTGCTACCACTACCGGGACGGGAGCCTACGAGCAGTACTTC
TRBV20-1	TRBJ2-1	many	TRBD1	CSAKTQRTGDNEQFF	TGCAGTGCCAAGACCCAGAGGACAGGGGACAATGAGCAGTTCTTC
TRBV5-1	TRBJ2-1	-	-	CASSPGRSSYNEQFF	TGCGCCAGCAGCCCGGGACGGAGCTCCTACAATGAGCAGTTCTTC
TRBV28	TRBJ1-1	-	-	CASSFGGEVTKAFF	TGTGCCAGCAGTTTTGGGGGCGAAGTCACCAAAGCTTTCTTT
TRBV6-2/TRBV6-3	TRBJ2-7	few	-	CASSPGRGGPYEQYF	TGTGCCAGCAGCCCCGGTAGGGGGGGCCCCTACGAGCAGTACTTC
TRBV7-9	TRBJ2-7	-	-	CASSFGSNYEQYF	TGTGCCAGCAGCTTTGGATCAAACTACGAGCAGTACTTC
TRBV28	TRBJ2-1	few	TRBD2	CASSPGLAAYNEQFF	TGTGCCAGCAGCCCCGGACTAGCGGCATACAATGAGCAGTTCTTC
TRBV13	TRBJ1-4	few	-	CASSLEGEKLFF	TGTGCCAGCAGCTTAGAAGGCGAAAAACTGTTTTTT
TRBV7-2	TRBJ2-2	many	TRBD2	CASGLAGGFGELFF	TGTGCCAGTGGACTAGCGGGAGGATTCGGGGAGCTGTTTTTT
TRBV5-5	TRBJ1-1	medium-sized	-	CASSFPGITEAFF	TGTGCCAGCAGCTTCCCCGGGATCACTGAAGCTTTCTTT
TRBV6-1	TRBJ2-7	-	-	CASRTNYEQYF	TGTGCCAGCAGGACCAACTACGAGCAGTACTTC
TRBV27	TRBJ2-3	-	TRBD2	CASSMIAGGKDTQYF	TGTGCCAGCAGTATGATAGCGGGAGGGAAAGATACGCAGTATTTT
TRBV6-1	TRBJ2-1	few	TRBD2	CASSSGRGEQFF	TGTGCCAGCAGTAGCGGGAGAGGGGAGCAGTTCTTC
TRBV6-1	TRBJ2-1	-	-	CAITCWGLVSLLFRDEQFF	TGTGCCATCACCTGCTGGGGTTTGGTGAGTTTACTGTTTCGCGATGAGCAGTTCTTC